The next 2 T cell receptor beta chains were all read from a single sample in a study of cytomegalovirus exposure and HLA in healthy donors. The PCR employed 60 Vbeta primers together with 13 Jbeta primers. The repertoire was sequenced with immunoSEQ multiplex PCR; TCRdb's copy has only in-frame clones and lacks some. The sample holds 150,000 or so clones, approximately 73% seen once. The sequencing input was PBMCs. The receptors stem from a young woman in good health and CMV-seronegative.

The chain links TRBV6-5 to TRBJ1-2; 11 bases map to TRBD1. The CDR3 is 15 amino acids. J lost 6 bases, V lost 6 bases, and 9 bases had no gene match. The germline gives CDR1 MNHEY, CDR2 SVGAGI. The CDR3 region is CASRAWTGGANGYTF. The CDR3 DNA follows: TGTGCCAGCAGGGCCTGGACAGGGGGCGCGAATGGCTACACCTTC.

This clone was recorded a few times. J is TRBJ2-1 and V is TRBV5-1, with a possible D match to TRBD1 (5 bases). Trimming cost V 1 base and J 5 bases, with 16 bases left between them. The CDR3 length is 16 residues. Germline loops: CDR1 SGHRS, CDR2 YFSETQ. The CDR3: CASSLIGAIGNNEQFF. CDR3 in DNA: TGCGCCAGCAGCTTGATTGGGGCTATAGGAAACAATGAGCAGTTCTTC.